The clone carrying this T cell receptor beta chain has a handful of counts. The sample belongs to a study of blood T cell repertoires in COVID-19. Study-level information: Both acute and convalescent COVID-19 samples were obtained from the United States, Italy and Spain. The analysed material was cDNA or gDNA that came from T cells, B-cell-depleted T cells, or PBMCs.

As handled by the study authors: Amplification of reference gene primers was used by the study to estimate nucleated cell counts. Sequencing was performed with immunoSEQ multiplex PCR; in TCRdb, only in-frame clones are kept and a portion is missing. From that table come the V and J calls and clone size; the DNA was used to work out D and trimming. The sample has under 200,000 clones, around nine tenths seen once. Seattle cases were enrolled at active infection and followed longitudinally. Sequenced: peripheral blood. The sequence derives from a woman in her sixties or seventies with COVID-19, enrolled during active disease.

DNA for the CDR3: TGTGCCAGCAGGCCCACCCGGACAGGGGTGAAGAATGAGCAGTTCTTC. Amino acid sequence: CASRPTRTGVKNEQFF. This chain uses TRBV2 with TRBJ2-1; TRBD1 aligns across 9 bases. This CDR3 spans 16 amino acids. Germline CDR1 is SNHLY and CDR2 is FYNNEI. V dropped 6 bases and J dropped 7; count of bases not matched to a gene: 13.